Listed below are T cell receptor beta chains from one sample, sequenced in a study of blood T cell repertoires in COVID-19. Libraries were prepared by immunoSEQ multiplex PCR; TCRdb keeps only in-frame clonotypes and omits some of them. Counted here are 110,000 to 150,000 clones, approximately 84% occurring once; the ten biggest clones make up over 7%. The sequencing sample was made of peripheral blood. The receptor source for this set is a human donor in a cohort sampled during active COVID-19. Each CDR3 is given with its conserved first and last residue. The D gene is left open where the match is weak. A row's size may be missing; if present it is once, few, many or a size class.

NA,TRBJ1-4,14,TRBV6-5,NA,CASSRYRGNEKLFF,TGTGCCAGCAGCCGATATCGGGGTAATGAAAAACTGTTTTTT
NA,TRBJ2-7,14,TRBV13,TRBD1,CASSLTAGGYEQYF,TGTGCCAGCAGCTTAACCGCAGGGGGCTACGAGCAGTACTTC
NA,TRBJ1-2,15,TRBV6-5,NA,CASGYSLVANYGYTF,TGTGCCAGCGGGTATTCACTAGTAGCTAACTATGGCTACACCTTC
NA,TRBJ2-1,14,TRBV3-1/TRBV3-2,TRBD2,CASRAGNTYNEQFF,TGTGCCAGCAGAGCGGGGAACACCTACAATGAGCAGTTCTTC
NA,TRBJ2-1,14,TRBV24-1,TRBD2,CATSDRTSGNEQFF,TGTGCCACCAGTGACAGGACTAGCGGGAATGAGCAGTTCTTC
NA,TRBJ1-6,13,TRBV6-2/TRBV6-3,NA,CASSPTENSPLHF,TGTGCCAGCAGCCCGACAGAGAATTCACCCCTCCACTTT
NA,TRBJ1-5,15,TRBV6-5,NA,CASSSEVGGGKPQHF,TGTGCCAGCAGCAGTGAGGTTGGGGGAGGAAAGCCCCAGCATTTT
NA,TRBJ1-6,15,TRBV7-6,TRBD1,CASSKDRPYNSPLHF,TGTGCCAGCAGCAAGGACAGGCCGTATAATTCACCCCTCCACTTT
NA,TRBJ2-1,15,TRBV5-1,TRBD1,CASSSTGGSYNEQFF,TGCGCCAGCAGCTCCACAGGGGGCTCCTACAATGAGCAGTTCTTC
once,TRBJ1-2,15,TRBV10-3,NA,CAISESGRGEYGYTF,TGTGCCATCAGTGAGTCGGGGAGGGGCGAGTATGGCTACACCTTC
NA,TRBJ2-6,15,TRBV4-1,NA,CASSQAGSGANVLTF,TGCGCCAGCAGCCAAGCAGGCTCTGGGGCCAACGTCCTGACTTTC
NA,TRBJ1-1,14,TRBV19,NA,CASSMGQPNTEAFF,TGTGCCAGTAGTATGGGGCAGCCGAACACTGAAGCTTTCTTT
NA,TRBJ1-5,15,TRBV5-1,TRBD1,CASSYGQGPNQPQHF,TGCGCCAGCAGTTACGGACAGGGGCCCAATCAGCCCCAGCATTTT
NA,TRBJ1-5,12,TRBV28,NA,CASSSGPETQHF,TGTGCCAGCAGTTCCGGCCCGGAGACCCAGCATTTT
NA,TRBJ2-5,16,TRBV11-1,TRBD2,CASSPGTSGGRETQYF,TGTGCCAGCAGCCCAGGGACTAGCGGGGGGCGAGAGACCCAGTACTTC
NA,TRBJ2-7,15,TRBV18,NA,CASSPQVRGAGEQYF,TGTGCCAGCTCACCACAGGTTCGGGGGGCTGGGGAGCAGTACTTC
NA,TRBJ2-6,22,TRBV9,TRBD2,CASSPRTSGGPILPSGANVLTF,TGTGCCAGCAGCCCAAGGACTAGCGGGGGGCCGATTCTCCCCTCTGGGGCCAACGTCCTGACTTTC
once,TRBJ1-3,18,TRBV7-9,NA,CASSLLGAALSTGNTIYF,TGTGCCAGCAGCTTACTAGGGGCAGCCCTCTCAACTGGAAACACCATATATTTT
NA,TRBJ2-5,14,TRBV10-3,TRBD1,CAISRTGDQETQYF,TGTGCCATCAGCCGGACAGGAGACCAAGAGACCCAGTACTTC
NA,TRBJ1-6,14,TRBV19,NA,CASTKTRTPIPLHF,TGTGCCAGTACAAAGACACGAACTCCGATACCCCTCCACTTT
NA,TRBJ1-2,15,TRBV5-1,TRBD1,CASSNPGQGNYGYTF,TGCGCCAGCAGCAATCCGGGACAGGGCAACTATGGCTACACCTTC
NA,TRBJ2-7,13,TRBV7-2,TRBD2,CASSPGGGYEQYF,TGTGCCAGCAGCCCGGGGGGGGGTTACGAGCAGTACTTC
many,TRBJ1-5,15,TRBV7-2,NA,CASSLVSGSNQPQHF,TGTGCCAGCAGCTTAGTTAGCGGATCCAATCAGCCCCAGCATTTT
NA,TRBJ1-1,13,TRBV9,NA,CASSVSVNTEAFF,TGTGCCAGCAGCGTATCGGTGAACACTGAAGCTTTCTTT
NA,TRBJ2-1,17,TRBV7-3,NA,CASSLNLGAASYNEQFF,TGTGCCAGCAGCTTAAACCTGGGGGCCGCTAGTTACAATGAGCAGTTCTTC
NA,TRBJ1-6,17,TRBV15,NA,CATSRDTLSGYNSPLHF,TGTGCCACCAGCAGAGATACCCTGTCGGGGTACAATTCACCCCTCCACTTT
NA,TRBJ2-5,15,TRBV12-5,NA,CASGLILQGQETQYF,TGTGCTAGTGGTTTGATCTTGCAGGGCCAAGAGACCCAGTACTTC
NA,TRBJ2-3,14,TRBV7-7,NA,CASSSGSSTDTQYF,TGTGCTAGCAGCTCCGGGAGTAGCACAGATACGCAGTATTTT
once,TRBJ2-3,12,TRBV29-1,NA,CSVPGAGDTQYF,TGCAGCGTTCCAGGGGCTGGAGATACGCAGTATTTT
NA,TRBJ1-2,16,TRBV6-1,TRBD1,CASSGTGRIQFYGYTF,TGTGCCAGCAGTGGGACAGGACGAATACAATTCTATGGCTACACCTTC
NA,TRBJ1-1,12,TRBV29-1,NA,CSVGEAQTEAFF,TGCAGCGTGGGGGAGGCGCAAACTGAAGCTTTCTTT
few,TRBJ1-5,16,TRBV2,NA,CASSGREGWSNQPQHF,TGTGCCAGCAGTGGACGGGAGGGCTGGAGCAATCAGCCCCAGCATTTT
once,TRBJ2-7,14,TRBV5-1,NA,CASSTDSITYEQYF,TGCGCCAGCAGCACCGACAGCATCACCTACGAGCAGTACTTC
NA,TRBJ1-3,14,TRBV5-1,TRBD1,CASSFGTGIPTIYF,TGCGCCAGCAGCTTTGGGACAGGGATTCCAACCATATATTTT
once,TRBJ2-6,16,TRBV2,NA,CATPKGTGTEANVLTF,TGTGCCACCCCAAAAGGTACGGGGACTGAGGCCAACGTCCTGACTTTC
few,TRBJ2-3,15,TRBV19,NA,CASSEMTPSTDTQYF,TGTGCCAGTAGTGAAATGACACCTAGCACAGATACGCAGTATTTT
once,TRBJ2-3,16,TRBV7-6,NA,CASSPGGGYRTDTQYF,TGTGCCAGCAGTCCCGGTGGGGGGTACCGCACAGATACGCAGTATTTT
NA,TRBJ2-5,13,TRBV29-1,TRBD1,CSAGQGARETQYF,TGCAGCGCCGGACAGGGGGCTCGGGAGACCCAGTACTTC
once,TRBJ2-1,15,TRBV5-1,TRBD1,CASSPGTGQNNEQFF,TGCGCCAGCAGCCCCGGGACAGGGCAGAACAATGAGCAGTTCTTC
NA,TRBJ2-1,19,TRBV19,TRBD2,CASSIDSGTSGRFYNEQFF,TGTGCCAGTAGTATAGATTCGGGGACTAGCGGACGATTCTACAATGAGCAGTTCTTC
NA,TRBJ1-2,16,TRBV4-1,NA,CASSQEGSMSFYGYTF,TGCGCCAGCAGCCAAGAGGGCAGCATGAGCTTCTATGGCTACACCTTC
NA,TRBJ1-5,15,TRBV24-1,TRBD1,CATSDGQDPNQPQHF,TGTGCCACCAGTGATGGACAGGACCCCAATCAGCCCCAGCATTTT
once,TRBJ2-7,15,TRBV18,NA,CASSSGGGSSYEQYF,TGTGCCAGCTCTTCTGGAGGTGGGAGCTCCTACGAGCAGTACTTC
NA,TRBJ2-1,17,TRBV10-1,TRBD2,CASRSGLAGGPYNEQFF,TGCGCCAGCAGGTCCGGACTAGCGGGGGGCCCCTACAATGAGCAGTTCTTC
NA,TRBJ1-5,16,TRBV6-6,NA,CASTEPRTAGTEPQHF,TGTGCCAGCACGGAACCTAGGACTGCGGGGACCGAGCCCCAGCATTTT
NA,TRBJ1-6,15,TRBV12-5,TRBD1,CASAWGTGLDSPLHF,TGTGCTAGTGCCTGGGGGACAGGGCTCGATTCACCCCTCCACTTT
NA,TRBJ2-6,19,TRBV9,NA,CASSVTKSGSNSGANVLTF,TGTGCCAGCAGCGTAACAAAGTCAGGGTCTAACTCTGGGGCCAACGTCCTGACTTTC
few,TRBJ1-5,12,TRBV5-5,NA,CASSFAGIPTDF,TGTGCCAGCAGCTTCGCCGGGATCCCTACGGATTTT
NA,TRBJ2-7,14,TRBV6-5,TRBD1,CASNRQGGRYEQYF,TGTGCCAGCAACCGACAGGGTGGTAGATACGAGCAGTACTTC
NA,TRBJ2-5,16,TRBV11-2,TRBD2,CASSSLGGSGEGTQYF,TGTGCCAGCAGCTCCCTAGGAGGGAGCGGGGAGGGGACCCAGTACTTC
NA,TRBJ1-2,13,TRBV6-5,NA,CASRQGSNYGYTF,TGTGCCAGCAGACAGGGCTCTAACTATGGCTACACCTTC
NA,TRBJ2-1,14,TRBV5-4,TRBD1,CASSSRTGGNEQFF,TGTGCCAGCAGCTCGAGGACAGGGGGCAATGAGCAGTTCTTC
NA,TRBJ1-1,17,TRBV10-3,NA,CAISEPPGIRGGTEAFF,TGTGCCATCAGTGAGCCCCCAGGCATCAGGGGTGGCACTGAAGCTTTCTTT
NA,TRBJ2-3,14,TRBV11-2,NA,CASSLIAMGDTQYF,TGTGCCAGCAGCTTAATAGCGATGGGAGATACGCAGTATTTT
NA,TRBJ1-5,15,TRBV2,NA,CASSTDNRLNQPQHF,TGTGCCAGCAGCACGGACAACCGGTTAAATCAGCCCCAGCATTTT
NA,TRBJ1-2,17,TRBV6-2/TRBV6-3,NA,CASSPRGAPIQDGGYTF,TGTGCCAGCAGCCCTCGGGGAGCCCCTATCCAGGACGGTGGCTACACCTTC
NA,TRBJ2-7,14,TRBV6-5,TRBD2,CASILAGGQYEQYF,TGTGCCAGCATCTTAGCGGGGGGGCAATACGAGCAGTACTTC
NA,TRBJ2-2,16,TRBV7-9,NA,CASSSTGRTNTGELFF,TGTGCCAGCAGCTCCACCGGTCGCACGAACACCGGGGAGCTGTTTTTT
NA,TRBJ1-1,15,TRBV7-9,TRBD1,CASSSTDRGDTEAFF,TGTGCCAGCAGCAGCACGGACAGGGGGGACACTGAAGCTTTCTTT